Listed here are 30 T cell receptor beta chains from one sample, sequenced in a study of Graves' ophthalmopathy and Graves' hyperthyroidism. Amplification targeted the TCR beta CDR3 regions, with RNA transcripts as the source material. Second-round multiplex PCR came after a first-round RT-PCR that employed HTBI primers. TCRdb processed the multiplex PCR reads anew with MiXCR; each CDR3 protein has one entry. Of around 1.1 million distinct CDR3 sequences in the sample, less than 45% were seen once. Sequenced material: peripheral blood or thyroid tissue (not recorded which). The receptors were sampled from an adult man with Graves' hyperthyroidism.

This clonotype appeared a few times. The chain recombines TRBV10-3 with TRBJ2-5; D might be TRBD2 (6 bases). With 8 bases removed from V and 2 bases from J, the gap between germline ends came to 12 bases. Germline CDR1 is ENHRY and CDR2 is SYGVKD. The CDR3 spans 13 residues. Here the CDR3 DNA reads TGTGCCATCTCCCCCGGGGGTCAAGAGACCCAGTACTTC. This encodes CAISPGGQETQYF.

As concerns this clonotype: A much larger clone sits a single nucleotide away, making a read error possible. The V and J genes are TRBV20-1 and TRBJ2-5; 7 bases line up with TRBD1. This CDR3 is built from 12 residues. The V gene end was trimmed by 2 bases and the J gene end by 8 bases; junction bases not matched to a gene: 5. Germline lookup yields CDR1 DFQATT and CDR2 SNEGSKA (reference sequence). DNA of the CDR3: TGCAGTGCTAGATCGGGACAGCTCACCCAGTACTTC. Translation gives CSARSGQLTQYF.

To note about this clonotype: Mismatch with germline at one junction end may stem from a read error. The V gene is TRBV25-1, the J gene TRBJ2-5; D perhaps matches TRBD2 (6 bases). This CDR3 contains 17 residues. The germline V gene has CDR1 MGHDK and CDR2 SYGVNS. The DNA for the CDR3 is TGTGCCTGCAGTGCTACTCGAGCGCAGGGACTCCAAGAGACCCAGTACTTC. Protein product: CACSATRAQGLQETQYF.

CDR3 sequence reads: CSARGQGNNQPQHF. CDR3 sequence (DNA): TGCAGTGCTCGCGGACAGGGAAACAATCAGCCCCAGCATTTT. The chain combines TRBV20-1 with TRBJ1-5, with TRBD1 matching 8 bases. CDR1 is DFQATT, CDR2 SNEGSKA, per germline (reference sequence). V lost 5 bases and J lost 3; bases outside the gene matches: 6. CDR3 length: 14 residues.

The chain combines TRBV29-1 with TRBJ2-5; D is possibly TRBD2 (5 bases). The CDR3 totals 13 residues. Germline V lookup: CDR1 SQVTM, CDR2 ANQGSEA. Trimming removed 3 bases at V and 5 bases at J, with 13 bases between. The CDR3 coding sequence is TGCAGCGTTGATACCGGGGTATCGGAGACCCAGTACTTC. It specifies CSVDTGVSETQYF.

The table lists this clonotype with a count of one. The chain uses TRBV20-1 and TRBJ1-6; D remains unclear. From germline, CDR1 is DFQATT and CDR2 SNEGSKA (reference sequence). CDR3 length equals 14 residues. The V end lost 7 bases, the J end lost 6 bases, and 16 bases lay between the germline ends. The CDR3 DNA reads TGCAGTGACGGTGTGGGATTTCGTAATTCACCCCTCCACTTT. This sequence encodes CSDGVGFRNSPLHF.

This clonotype was seen repeatedly, ten times or more. V usage is TRBV7-8 and J usage is TRBJ2-2; no firm D call. This CDR3 region has 15 residues. Trimming removed 0 bases at V and 2 bases at J, with 7 bases between. CDR1 SGHVS and CDR2 FQNEAQ come from the germline V gene. The CDR3 protein is CASSLAVRNTGELFF. CDR3 coding DNA: TGTGCCAGCAGCTTAGCAGTACGTAACACCGGGGAGCTGTTTTTT.

This clonotype came up many times. The V call is TRBV24-1, the J call TRBJ2-5; 7 bases are a match to TRBD2. CDR3 length: 13 residues. With V trimmed by 5 bases and J by 3 bases, 2 bases remained unmatched. CDR1 and CDR2 (germline): KGHDR, SFDVKD. CDR3 residues: CATSVAGEETQYF. The DNA for the CDR3 is TGTGCCACCAGTGTGGCGGGAGAAGAGACCCAGTACTTC.

The V and J genes are TRBV7-3 and TRBJ1-2; TRBD1 matches at 7 bases. CDR3 size: 14 residues. Per germline, CDR1 SGHTA and CDR2 FQGTGA. The V gene end was trimmed by 6 bases and the J gene end by 4 bases; junction bases not matched to a gene: 8. The CDR3 reads CASSPRRTGYGYTF. CDR3 nucleotide sequence: TGTGCCAGCAGTCCTCGAAGGACAGGCTATGGCTACACCTTC.

This chain joins TRBV15 and TRBJ1-5; D remains ambiguous. This CDR3 spans 14 amino acids. V lost 2 bases and J lost 4, with 9 bases in between. Looked up from germline, CDR1 is LNHNV and CDR2 is YYDKDF (reference sequence). In DNA form, the CDR3 reads TGTGCCACCAGCAGAAAAGGAGGAAATCAGCCCCAGCATTTT. This encodes CATSRKGGNQPQHF. The whole variable domain, filled in from reference TRBV15 and TRBJ1-5, reads DAMVIQNPRYQVTQFGKPVTLSCSQTLNHNVMYWYQQKSSQAPKLLFHYYDKDFNNEADTPDNFQSRRPNTSFCFLDIRSPGLGDTAMYLCATSRKGGNQPQHFGDGTRLSIL.

Notes on this clonotype: This may stem from a read error, because a much larger clone lies one nucleotide away. V gene TRBV2 combines with J gene TRBJ1-2; 8 bases match TRBD1. The CDR3 contains 15 residues. Germline values: CDR1 SNHLY, CDR2 FYNNEI. CDR3 sequence (DNA): TGTGCCCGCAGTGAAGAACAGGGGGTCAACTATGGCTACACCTTC. This gives the protein CARSEEQGVNYGYTF. Variable domain in full (rest from reference TRBV2 and TRBJ1-2): EPEVTQTPSHQVTQMGQEVILRCVPISNHLYFYWYRQILGQKVEFLVSFYNNEISEKSEIFDDQFSVERPDGSNFTLKIRSTKLEDSAMYFCARSEEQGVNYGYTFGSGTRLTVV.

In its sample, this clonotype was seen a few times. This could be a read error, since a much larger clone is one nucleotide away. The chain recombines TRBV9 with TRBJ2-5, with TRBD1 identical over 7 bases. The CDR3 contains 14 residues. Germline V CDR1 and CDR2: SGDLS, YYNGEE. CDR3 coding DNA: TGTGCCAGCAGCTCGGGACAGTACCAAGGGACCCAGTACTTC. This sequence encodes CASSSGQYQGTQYF.

The V call is TRBV5-8, the J call TRBJ2-2; D not certain. CDR1 is SGHTS, CDR2 YDEGEE, per germline. The V and J ends lost 6 bases and 7 bases respectively, with 4 bases between them. The CDR3 covers 10 residues. The CDR3 loop reads CASNYGELFF. The CDR3 region has the DNA TGTGCCAGCAACTACGGGGAGCTGTTTTTT.

A note on this clonotype: Mismatch with germline at one junction end may stem from a read error. V usage is TRBV7-2 and J usage is TRBJ2-7; 9 positions match TRBD2. In germline, CDR1 is SGHTA, CDR2 FQGNSA. This CDR3 comprises 18 residues. The chain's CDR3 is CASGLEWVAGDSSYEQYF. CDR3 in DNA: TGTGCCAGCGGCTTAGAATGGGTAGCGGGAGATAGCTCCTACGAGCAGTACTTC.

At least ten counts were recorded for this clonotype. The chain joins TRBV12-3 or TRBV12-4 to TRBJ1-4; 9 nucleotides match TRBD1. CDR3 size: 13 residues. J was trimmed by 7 bases and V by 4 bases; bases with no gene match: 1. This CDR3 is CASSWDRVEKLFF. In DNA form, the CDR3 reads TGTGCCAGCAGTTGGGACAGGGTTGAAAAACTGTTTTTT.

This clonotype was observed at least ten times. This sequence joins TRBV7-2 and TRBJ2-7; 12 positions match TRBD2. The CDR3 has 16 residues. The junction had 10 bases not matched to a gene; V was cut back by 4 bases and J by 6 bases. Germline V gene sequence: CDR1 SGHTA, CDR2 FQGNSA. This CDR3 is CASSSRLAGGPGEQYF. Written as DNA, the CDR3 is TGTGCCAGCAGCTCACGGCTAGCGGGAGGGCCCGGCGAGCAGTACTTC.

This clonotype was picked up many times. The CDR3 protein is CSASSQDLYEQYF. The CDR3, as DNA: TGCAGTGCTAGTTCGCAGGACCTCTACGAGCAGTACTTC. This chain joins TRBV20-1 and TRBJ2-7, with D unresolved. Trimming cost V 3 bases and J 3 bases, with 12 bases left between them. Germline values: CDR1 DFQATT, CDR2 SNEGSKA (reference sequence). CDR3 length: 13 residues.

The chain couples TRBV12-3 or TRBV12-4 to TRBJ1-4, with D perhaps TRBD1 (5 bases). The CDR3 is 17 residues long. The V end was cut by 6 bases, the J end by 0 bases, with 17 bases between. CDR3 DNA: TGTGCCAGCAGAGGGAGGGCGTCGACAGCAACTAATGAAAAACTGTTTTTT. Amino acids: CASRGRASTATNEKLFF.

The rearrangement uses TRBV5-6 and TRBJ1-2; perhaps TRBD1 as D (5 bases). The CDR3 contains 13 residues. With 0 bases removed from V and 8 bases from J, the gap between germline ends came to 11 bases. CDR1 SGHDT and CDR2 YYEEEE come from the germline V gene. This CDR3 reads CASSLGGTVGYTF. CDR3 nucleotides: TGTGCCAGCAGCTTGGGGGGGACGGTGGGCTACACCTTC.

Ten or more counts support this clonotype. At one boundary the junction diverges from the germline segment, which might be a read error. The chain uses TRBV20-1 and TRBJ1-2; D unresolved. The CDR3 totals 9 residues. The V gene's germline CDR1 is DFQATT and CDR2 SNEGSKA (reference sequence). The CDR3 coding sequence is TGCAGTGCTAAATATGGCTACACCTTC. Translated, it gives CSAKYGYTF.

V and J are TRBV6-5 and TRBJ1-1; 9 positions match TRBD1. Unmatched junction bases numbered 11, after V lost 6 bases and J lost 12 bases. The CDR3 covers 13 residues. CDR1 and CDR2 from the germline V gene are MNHEY and SVGAGI. The CDR3 sequence: CASRKGTGLITFF. For the CDR3, the DNA is TGTGCCAGCAGAAAAGGGACAGGGTTGATAACTTTCTTT.

The table lists this clonotype with a few counts. The gene calls are TRBV19 and TRBJ1-2; 7 nucleotides line up with TRBD1. The V segment lost 11 bases and the J segment 0 bases; nucleotides outside the gene matches: 9. Germline V gene lookup returns CDR1 LNHDA and CDR2 SQIVND (reference sequence). There are 14 residues in the CDR3. Written as DNA, the CDR3 is TGTGCCTGGGCGGACAGGACAACTAACTATGGCTACACCTTC. Its protein is CAWADRTTNYGYTF.

The genes are TRBV25-1 and TRBJ2-2; TRBD2 matches 8 bases. The V segment lost 6 bases and the J segment 7 bases; nucleotides outside the gene matches: 1. The CDR3 runs to 12 residues. Germline CDR1 MGHDK, CDR2 SYGVNS. The CDR3 nucleotides read TGTGCCAGCAGCGGGAGGGACGGGGAGCTGTTTTTT. This sequence encodes CASSGRDGELFF. The variable domain in full, with the rest retrieved from reference TRBV25-1 and TRBJ2-2, is EADIYQTPRYLVIGTGKKITLECSQTMGHDKMYWYQQDPGMELHLIHYSYGVNSTEKGDLSSESTVSRIRTEHFPLTLESARPSHTSQYLCASSGRDGELFFGEGSRLTVL.

Regarding this clonotype: At one boundary the junction diverges from the germline segment, which might be a read error. As DNA, the CDR3 is TGTGCCAGCAGTGTGAGCGGGGGGTCGATTCAAGAGACCCAGTACTTC. It codes for CASSVSGGSIQETQYF. This chain connects TRBV10-3 to TRBJ2-5; 9 nucleotides agree with TRBD2. The CDR3 runs 16 residues. The V gene's germline CDR1 is ENHRY and CDR2 SYGVKD.

A few counts support this clonotype. This chain joins TRBV19 and TRBJ1-3; 9 nucleotides match TRBD1. The CDR3 spans 15 residues. Per germline, CDR1 LNHDA and CDR2 SQIVND (reference sequence). V gave up 6 bases and J gave up 4 bases; unmatched junction bases: 7. CDR3 coding DNA: TGTGCCAGTAGCAGAGGACAGGGGAACGGAAACACCATATATTTT. Amino acids: CASSRGQGNGNTIYF. The full variable domain, with the rest looked up from reference TRBV19 and TRBJ1-3, is DGGITQSPKYLFRKEGQNVTLSCEQNLNHDAMYWYRQDPGQGLRLIYYSQIVNDFQKGDIAEGYSVSREKKESFPLTVTSAQKNPTAFYLCASSRGQGNGNTIYFGEGSWLTVV.

This clonotype came up a few times. This rearrangement joins TRBV4-3 to TRBJ2-2; TRBD1 matches at 8 bases. V shed 4 bases, J shed 4 bases, and the junction held 8 bases outside the gene matches. Germline lookup yields CDR1 LGHNA and CDR2 YSLEER. The CDR3 length is 16 residues. The CDR3 coding sequence is TGCGCCAGCAGCCGCTTTTGGACAGGGCTCACCGGGGAGCTGTTTTTT. It yields the protein CASSRFWTGLTGELFF.

This clonotype was detected a few times. V is TRBV28 and J is TRBJ1-2; D is uncertain. Looked up from germline, CDR1 is MDHEN and CDR2 is SYDVKM. This CDR3 is 14 amino acids long. Trimming took 5 bases from V and 4 from J, leaving 14 bases between them. CDR3: CASSLPSGSYGYTF. DNA for the CDR3: TGTGCCAGCAGTCTCCCCTCCGGGTCCTATGGCTACACCTTC.

At least ten counts were recorded for this clonotype. The J gene is TRBJ1-5, the V gene TRBV4-3; the D gene is possibly TRBD1 (5 bases). The CDR3 spans 14 residues. V was trimmed by 3 bases and J by 3 bases, leaving 9 bases between them. The germline gives CDR1 LGHNA, CDR2 YSLEER. DNA for the CDR3: TGCGCCAGCAGCCAGACAGTAGACAATCAGCCCCAGCATTTT. It is translated as CASSQTVDNQPQHF.

This clonotype was observed a single time. This chain connects TRBV10-3 to TRBJ2-7, with D maybe TRBD2 (5 bases). Between the trimmed V and J ends, which lost 0 bases and 3 bases, there was a span of 9 bases. The germline V gene encodes CDR1 ENHRY and CDR2 SYGVKD. The length of the CDR3 is 14 residues. CDR3 sequence reads: CAISESGEGYEQYF. The CDR3 coding sequence is TGTGCCATCAGTGAGTCGGGTGAGGGCTACGAGCAGTACTTC.

V gene TRBV9 combines with J gene TRBJ1-2, with D maybe TRBD1 (6 bases). Germline assignment: CDR1 SGDLS and CDR2 YYNGEE. Trimming pared 5 bases from V and 1 base from J, leaving 12 bases between. The CDR3 consists of 14 residues. CDR3 residues: CASSDSDSNYGYTF. CDR3 nucleotide sequence: TGTGCCAGCAGTGACTCGGACAGTAACTATGGCTACACCTTC.